Listed here is a single TCR beta chain. The antigen is not known. Alongside a J-beta primer mix, a sample-barcoded 5' primer served in a second PCR lasting about 7 to 11 cycles. Via MiXCR, TCRdb re-called the 5' RACE reads, giving one row per CDR3 protein. The repertoire holds around 1.5 million distinct CDR3 sequences, with about 32% as singletons. The source of the sample is a study of blood T cells in healthy people across ages. Overall study findings and caveats: Reliance upon unsorted PBMCs precluded definitive naive versus antigen-experienced comparison.

This receptor was identified in a woman under 40 in good health. Sequencing was carried out using blood.

This chain's CDR3 is CASSRFLDQPQHF. In DNA form, the CDR3 reads TGTGCCAGCAGCCGATTTTTGGATCAGCCCCAGCATTTT. The chain carries TRBV3-1 and TRBJ1-5; D uncertain. The V gene's germline CDR1 is LGHDT and CDR2 YNNKEL (reference sequence). Trimming pared 4 bases from V and 5 bases from J, leaving 9 bases between. This CDR3 region has 13 residues.